This T cell receptor (beta chain) was identified in a study of human T cells and chemical hapten exposure. In the study overall: Small pooled library volume differences mainly caused per-sample TCR yield variation.

Overall study results and limits: Large CDR3 similarity clusters arose significantly more often from expanded TCRs than from controls. Counts of TCRs above 1 in 1000 frequency stayed unchanged with DPC sensitization.

Time point given: pre-sensitization, week 0. Sample treatment: therapeutic diphenylcyclopropenone sensitization with weekly scalp DPC. In germline, CDR1 is LNHDA, CDR2 SQIVND (reference sequence). Trimming took off 7 bases at V and 8 bases at J, with 17 bases between the two ends. The CDR3 extends over 14 amino acids. TCRdb re-analysed the RACE reads in MiXCR, keeping a single row per CDR3 protein. The sample lists around 200,000 distinct CDR3 sequences, about 31% seen once, with roughly 3% in the top ten. This clonotype occurred a few times. The target antigen is unknown. This material consisted of whole blood, taken in connection with sensitization to the hapten diphenylcyclopropenone (DPC). This clonotype originated in a woman under 40 with alopecia areata. Some clones in this sample may be carry-over from other donors' samples. V and J are TRBV19 and TRBJ2-2, with a weak D call TRBD1 (6 bases). The CDR3 here is CASMGPGEFGELFF. CDR3 coding DNA: TGTGCCAGTATGGGGCCAGGGGAATTTGGGGAGCTGTTTTTT.